This TCR beta chain was retrieved from a study of cytomegalovirus exposure and HLA in healthy donors. Study observations and caveats: Several V segments, TRBV6-2 and TRBV6-3 among them, could not be told apart and were dropped. Apparent HLA restriction characterized most CMV-associated TCR beta chains in a later analysis. Associated with cytomegalovirus, according to the listing, were approximately 160 TCR beta chains. In most subjects, TCR beta sequences reportedly gave accurate predictions of HLA-A and HLA-B alleles.

PCR employed 60 Vbeta and 13 Jbeta primers. This table comes from immunoSEQ multiplex PCR, and its TCRdb copy is limited to in-frame clones, with some not included. The repertoire holds around 67,000 clones, with approximately 74% as singletons. The CDR3 is 13 amino acids. Trimming shortened V by 2 bases and J by 6 bases, and 9 bases separated the two germline ends. Germline CDR1 SGHNT, CDR2 YYREEE (reference sequence). This clone was picked up a small number of times. As yet, its antigen is unknown. The source material was PBMCs. The origin of this receptor is a woman aged 25 to 39 in good health and CMV-seropositive. This chain links TRBV5-4 with TRBJ2-1; TRBD2 might be the D (6 bases). CDR3 in DNA: TGTGCCAGCAGCTTAGGGACTCTCAATGAGCAGTTCTTC. This sequence encodes CASSLGTLNEQFF.